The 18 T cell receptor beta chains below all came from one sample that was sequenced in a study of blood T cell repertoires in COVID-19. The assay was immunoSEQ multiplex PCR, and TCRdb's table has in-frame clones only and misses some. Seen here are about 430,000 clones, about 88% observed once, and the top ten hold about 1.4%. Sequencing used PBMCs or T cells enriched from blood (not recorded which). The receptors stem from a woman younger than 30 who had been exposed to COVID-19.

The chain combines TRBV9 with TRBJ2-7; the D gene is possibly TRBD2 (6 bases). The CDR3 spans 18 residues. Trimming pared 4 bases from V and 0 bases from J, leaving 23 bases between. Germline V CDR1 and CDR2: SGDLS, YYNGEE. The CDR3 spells CASSPRVRQGLSSYEQYF. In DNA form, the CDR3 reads TGTGCCAGCAGCCCCCGCGTTCGGCAGGGACTTAGCTCCTACGAGCAGTACTTC. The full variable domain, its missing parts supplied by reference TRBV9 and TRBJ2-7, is DSGVTQTPKHLITATGQRVTLRCSPRSGDLSVYWYQQSLDQGLQFLIQYYNGEERAKGNILERFSAQQFPDLHSELNLSSLELGDSALYFCASSPRVRQGLSSYEQYFGPGTRLTVT.

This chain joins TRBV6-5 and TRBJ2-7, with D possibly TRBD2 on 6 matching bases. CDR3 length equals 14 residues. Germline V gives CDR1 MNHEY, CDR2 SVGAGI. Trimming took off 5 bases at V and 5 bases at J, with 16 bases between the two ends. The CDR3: CASSPLAGPNEQYF. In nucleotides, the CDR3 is TGTGCCAGCAGTCCCCTGGCGGGGCCCAACGAGCAGTACTTC.

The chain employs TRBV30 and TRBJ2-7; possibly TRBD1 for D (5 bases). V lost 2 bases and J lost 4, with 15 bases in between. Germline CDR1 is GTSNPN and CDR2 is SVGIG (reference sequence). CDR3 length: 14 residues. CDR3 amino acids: CAWSSDRLSYEQYF. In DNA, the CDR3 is TGTGCCTGGAGTTCCGACAGATTGTCATACGAGCAGTACTTC.

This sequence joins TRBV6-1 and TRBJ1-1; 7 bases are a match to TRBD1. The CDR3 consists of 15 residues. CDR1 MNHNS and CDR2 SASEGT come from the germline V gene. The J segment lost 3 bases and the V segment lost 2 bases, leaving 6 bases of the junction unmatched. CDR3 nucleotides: TGTGCCAGCAGTGAAACAGGGGTTGGGTACACTGAAGCTTTCTTT. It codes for CASSETGVGYTEAFF.

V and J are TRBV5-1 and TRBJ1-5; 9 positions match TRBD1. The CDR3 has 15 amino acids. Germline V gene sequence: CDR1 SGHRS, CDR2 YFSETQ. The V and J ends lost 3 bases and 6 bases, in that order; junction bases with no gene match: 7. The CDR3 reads CASSSGTGMGQPQHF. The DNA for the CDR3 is TGCGCCAGCAGCTCCGGGACAGGGATGGGTCAGCCCCAGCATTTT.

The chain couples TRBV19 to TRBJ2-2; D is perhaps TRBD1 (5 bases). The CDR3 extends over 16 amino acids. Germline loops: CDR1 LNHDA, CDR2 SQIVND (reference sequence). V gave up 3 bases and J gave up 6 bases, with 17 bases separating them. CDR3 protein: CASSIVGAFSSGELFF. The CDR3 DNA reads TGTGCCAGTAGTATCGTAGGGGCCTTTTCTTCCGGGGAGCTGTTTTTT.

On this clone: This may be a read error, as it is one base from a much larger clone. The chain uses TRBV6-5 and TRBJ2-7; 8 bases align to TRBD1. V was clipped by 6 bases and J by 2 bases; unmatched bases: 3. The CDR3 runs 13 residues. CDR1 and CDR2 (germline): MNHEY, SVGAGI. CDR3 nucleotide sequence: TGTGCCAGCAGCAGACAGGGGACCTACGAGCAGTACTTC. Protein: CASSRQGTYEQYF.

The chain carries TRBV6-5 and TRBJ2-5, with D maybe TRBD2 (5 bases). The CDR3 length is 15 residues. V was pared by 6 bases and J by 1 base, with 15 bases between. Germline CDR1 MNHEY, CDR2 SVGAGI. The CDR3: CASRPGSVSQETQYF. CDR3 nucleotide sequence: TGTGCCAGCAGACCTGGTAGCGTCTCCCAAGAGACCCAGTACTTC.

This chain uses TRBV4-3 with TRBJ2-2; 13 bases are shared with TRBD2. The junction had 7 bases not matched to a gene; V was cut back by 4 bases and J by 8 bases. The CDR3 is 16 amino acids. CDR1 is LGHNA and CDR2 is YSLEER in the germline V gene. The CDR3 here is CASSPLGTSGVGELFF. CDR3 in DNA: TGCGCCAGCAGCCCCCTCGGGACTAGCGGGGTGGGGGAGCTGTTTTTT.

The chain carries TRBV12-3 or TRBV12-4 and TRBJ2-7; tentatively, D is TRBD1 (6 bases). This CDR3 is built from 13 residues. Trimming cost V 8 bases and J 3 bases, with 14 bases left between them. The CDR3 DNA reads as TGTGCCAGCGGCAGGGGCAGTTACTACGAGCAGTACTTC. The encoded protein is CASGRGSYYEQYF.

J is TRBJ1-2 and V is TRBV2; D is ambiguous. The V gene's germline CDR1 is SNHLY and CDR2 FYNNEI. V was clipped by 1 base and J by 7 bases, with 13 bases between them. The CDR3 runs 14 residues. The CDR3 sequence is CASSEDADPGGYTF. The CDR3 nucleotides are TGTGCCAGCAGTGAAGACGCGGATCCGGGTGGCTACACCTTC.

The CDR3 DNA sequence: TGCGCCAGCAGCTTGGGACAGGGAACGGGGACTGAAGCTTTCTTT. This encodes CASSLGQGTGTEAFF. This chain connects TRBV5-1 to TRBJ1-1; 7 nucleotides agree with TRBD1. CDR3 length equals 15 residues. The V and J ends lost 0 bases and 5 bases, in that order; junction bases with no gene match: 7. Germline loops: CDR1 SGHRS, CDR2 YFSETQ.

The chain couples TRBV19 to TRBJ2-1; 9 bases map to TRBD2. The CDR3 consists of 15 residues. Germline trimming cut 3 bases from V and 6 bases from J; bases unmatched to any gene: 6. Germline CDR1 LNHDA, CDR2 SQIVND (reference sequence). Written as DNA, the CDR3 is TGTGCCAGTAGTATGGTGGGAGCGGGAGGCAATGAGCAGTTCTTC. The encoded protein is CASSMVGAGGNEQFF.

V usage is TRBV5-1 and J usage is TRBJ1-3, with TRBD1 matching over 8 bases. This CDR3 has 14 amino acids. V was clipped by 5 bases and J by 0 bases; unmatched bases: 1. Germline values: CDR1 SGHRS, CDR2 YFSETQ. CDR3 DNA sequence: TGCGCCAGCAGTACAGGGGGCTCTGGAAACACCATATATTTT. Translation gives CASSTGGSGNTIYF.

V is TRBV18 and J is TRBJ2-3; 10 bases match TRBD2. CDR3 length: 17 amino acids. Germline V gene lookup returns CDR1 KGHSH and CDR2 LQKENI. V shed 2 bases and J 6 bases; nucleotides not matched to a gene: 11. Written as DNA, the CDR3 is TGTGCCAGCTCACCAAGACTAGCGGGCAAATTGGGGGATACGCAGTATTTT. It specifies CASSPRLAGKLGDTQYF.

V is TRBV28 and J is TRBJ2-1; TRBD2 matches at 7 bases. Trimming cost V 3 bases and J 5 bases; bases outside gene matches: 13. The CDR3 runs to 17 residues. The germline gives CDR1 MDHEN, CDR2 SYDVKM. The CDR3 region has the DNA TGTGCCAGCAGTTTCTTAAGTTGGACTAGTGATAACAATGAGCAGTTCTTC. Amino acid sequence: CASSFLSWTSDNNEQFF.

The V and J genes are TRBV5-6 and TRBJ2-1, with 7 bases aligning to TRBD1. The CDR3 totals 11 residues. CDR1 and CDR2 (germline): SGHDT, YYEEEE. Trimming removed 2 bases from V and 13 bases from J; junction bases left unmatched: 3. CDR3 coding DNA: TGTGCCAGCAGCTTAGGACAGGTCCAGTTCTTC. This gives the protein CASSLGQVQFF.

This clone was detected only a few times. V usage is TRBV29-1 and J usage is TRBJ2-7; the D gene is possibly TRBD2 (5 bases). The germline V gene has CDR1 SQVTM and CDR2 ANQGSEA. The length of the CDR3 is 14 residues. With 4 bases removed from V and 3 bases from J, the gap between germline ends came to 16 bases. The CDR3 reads CSVADREGYYEQYF. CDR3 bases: TGCAGCGTTGCCGATCGCGAGGGATACTACGAGCAGTACTTC.